This TCR beta chain was captured by sequencing in a study of shared clonotypes between healthy human individuals. For the study at large: The composition of the donors was a couple of women and a few men aged 18 to 49.

Points from the study as a whole: Larger estimated richness was generally seen in naive subsets than in memory subsets. Sorted-subset sequencing, rarefaction showed, was incomplete despite large depth.

The deep-level immunoSEQ assay was used. TCRdb's table, derived via immunoSEQ multiplex PCR, lists solely in-frame clones and lacks some. The data contain about 2,500,000 clones, approximately 94% of them seen just once; the ten biggest clones take up under 0.15%. From germline, CDR1 is KGHSH and CDR2 LQKENI. The CDR3 runs 12 residues. V was shortened by 0 bases and J by 5 bases, with 3 bases between the two germline ends. Concerning this clone: The antigen is undetermined. This same CDR3 is encoded by further DNA sequences in the sample.

Specimen: naive CD4+ T cells sorted from blood. Subset described: CD45RA+ positively selected. This clonotype was obtained from a man younger than 35 in good health. The V call is TRBV18, the J call TRBJ2-3; D gene uncertain. CDR3 sequence reads: CASSPPGDTQYF. CDR3 coding DNA: TGTGCCAGCTCACCACCGGGAGATACGCAGTATTTT.